One sample yielded the 15 T cell receptor beta chains listed below, sequenced in a study of post-analysis software for immune sequencing data (dated by TCRdb to the mid-2010s). Points the paper makes about the study in general: Roughly 5 TRBV segments, including TRBV5-6, TRBV5-1 and TRBV20-1, were significantly more frequent in patients than controls.

The library was generated by PCR. Reads for this sample came from an Illumina HiSeq 2500. To reduce PCR and sequencing biases, unique molecular identifiers were built into the TCR beta cDNA libraries. TCRdb redid the processing of the public reads, applying fastp at Q25 and MiXCR, and retained in-frame beta chains. Every CDR3 protein is listed once, alongside the most common genes and DNA of its rows. This sample comprises hundreds of thousands of distinct CDR3 sequences, roughly 30% of them detected only once. The top ten clones comprise 0.55% to 0.65% of the sample. Their antigen targets remain unknown. Sequencing was carried out using blood. These receptors originate from a girl aged 10 to 17 with multiple sclerosis.

This clonotype came up a few times. V usage is TRBV28 and J usage is TRBJ2-1; perhaps D is TRBD1 or TRBD2 (5 bases each). The CDR3 is 14 residues long. The germline V gene has CDR1 MDHEN and CDR2 SYDVKM. The ends were cut back, 6 bases at V and 10 bases at J, with 19 bases in the middle. CDR3 DNA sequence: TGTGCCAGCAGCCCCTCCCGGGACGTCTTCGAGCAGTTCTTC. This encodes CASSPSRDVFEQFF.

A few counts support this clonotype. V is TRBV15 and J is TRBJ2-2; no reliable D call. Germline-derived CDR1 and CDR2 are LNHNV and YYDKDF (reference sequence). The CDR3 contains 12 residues. V shed 1 base and J shed 7 bases, with 4 bases lying between them. CDR3 nucleotides: TGTGCCACCAGCAGAGTGGGCGGGGAGCTGTTTTTT. Translation gives CATSRVGGELFF. Complete variable domain (other parts from reference TRBV15 and TRBJ2-2): DAMVIQNPRYQVTQFGKPVTLSCSQTLNHNVMYWYQQKSSQAPKLLFHYYDKDFNNEADTPDNFQSRRPNTSFCFLDIRSPGLGDTAMYLCATSRVGGELFFGEGSRLTVL.

This clonotype came up a few times. The chain combines TRBV6-6 with TRBJ2-7; no firm D call. V lost 7 bases and J 2 bases, leaving 12 bases between the germline ends. The germline gives CDR1 MNHNY, CDR2 SVGAGI (reference sequence). The CDR3 loop spans 13 amino acids. CDR3 region: CASTQSRPYEQYF. In nucleotides, the CDR3 is TGTGCCAGCACACAGAGCCGCCCCTACGAGCAGTACTTC.

V is TRBV29-1 and J is TRBJ2-7; D possibly corresponds to TRBD2 (5 bases). Judging by the DNA end, TRBJ2-5 fits better; the J call may be wrong. The length of the CDR3 is 14 residues. Germline V CDR1 and CDR2: SQVTM, ANQGSEA. The DNA of the CDR3 is TGCAGCGTTGATCGGGAAGGTGGCGTGAAGACCCAGTACTTC. Residues: CSVDREGGVKTQYF.

This clonotype occurred many times. The rearrangement joins TRBV7-9 to TRBJ2-3; no clear D gene. CDR1 SEHNR and CDR2 FQNEAQ come from the germline V gene (reference sequence). Trimming took off 5 bases at V and 1 base at J, with 13 bases between the two ends. This CDR3 spans 15 amino acids. CDR3 sequence (DNA): TGTGCCAGCAGCCCGATTCTAAGCGGCACAGATACGCAGTATTTT. This codes for CASSPILSGTDTQYF.

The V and J genes are TRBV6-4 and TRBJ2-2; D not resolved. Germline assignment: CDR1 MRHNA and CDR2 SNTAGT. Trimming removed 0 bases from V and 8 bases from J, with 10 bases in between. The CDR3 spans 14 residues. CDR3 sequence: CASSDSADWGELFF. The CDR3 nucleotides read TGTGCCAGCAGTGACTCGGCGGATTGGGGGGAGCTGTTTTTT.

This clonotype was seen only a few times. The genes are TRBV20-1 and TRBJ2-7, with 7 bases aligning to TRBD1. The V gene's germline CDR1 is DFQATT and CDR2 SNEGSKA (reference sequence). J gave up 6 bases and V 3 bases, and 5 bases lay outside the gene matches. The CDR3 spans 12 residues. CDR3 sequence: CSARLTGVEQYF. The CDR3 DNA reads as TGCAGTGCTAGGCTTACAGGGGTCGAGCAGTACTTC.

The genes are TRBV6-1 and TRBJ1-1, with a possible D match to TRBD1 (6 bases). Trimming took off 7 bases at V and 1 base at J, with 10 bases between the two ends. CDR1 is MNHNS and CDR2 is SASEGT in the germline V gene. The CDR3 has 13 amino acids. Here the CDR3 reads CASIKGGNTEAFF. In DNA form, the CDR3 reads TGTGCCAGCATAAAAGGGGGGAACACTGAAGCTTTCTTT.

This clonotype was seen ten or more times. The chain joins TRBV10-3 to TRBJ2-5; 8 bases match TRBD1. Germline CDR1 and CDR2: ENHRY and SYGVKD. V dropped 10 bases and J dropped 11; count of bases not matched to a gene: 24. The CDR3 is made up of 16 amino acids. CDR3 sequence (DNA): TGTGCCACCTCTACGCCCTACCGGGACAGGCGGTATGAGCAGTACTTC. Translated: CATSTPYRDRRYEQYF.

This clonotype was observed a handful of times. This chain joins TRBV29-1 and TRBJ1-2; unclear D gene. The V gene's germline CDR1 is SQVTM and CDR2 ANQGSEA. The CDR3 is made up of 12 amino acids. Trimming took off 4 bases at V and 3 bases at J, with 9 bases between the two ends. The CDR3 DNA reads TGCAGCGTTGGGTCTGAGCACTATGGCTACACCTTC. Protein sequence: CSVGSEHYGYTF.

There are a few counts of this clonotype. The junction does not match germline at one end; this may be a read error. J is TRBJ1-2 and V is TRBV3-1, with 8 bases matching TRBD1. CDR3 length: 14 residues. Per the germline V gene, CDR1 is LGHDT and CDR2 is YNNKEL (reference sequence). The CDR3 DNA reads TGTGCCAGCAGCCAAGGGACAGGGCACTATGGCTGCACCTTC. Translation gives CASSQGTGHYGCTF.

This chain joins TRBV25-1 and TRBJ2-2; D uncertain. V was clipped by 4 bases and J by 7 bases, with 10 bases between them. Germline CDR1 and CDR2: MGHDK and SYGVNS. The CDR3 has 13 residues. This CDR3 is CASSVLVGGELFF. CDR3 nucleotides: TGTGCCAGCAGTGTGTTGGTGGGCGGGGAGCTGTTTTTT.

The rearrangement uses TRBV6-5 and TRBJ2-7; unclear D gene. Germline assignment: CDR1 MNHEY and CDR2 SVGAGI. Trimming shortened V by 4 bases and J by 1 base, and 11 bases separated the two germline ends. The CDR3 length is 14 residues. The CDR3 loop is CASSSRQRSYEQYF. The CDR3 coding sequence is TGTGCCAGCAGTTCCCGGCAAAGATCCTACGAGCAGTACTTC.

The J gene is TRBJ1-1, the V gene TRBV3-1; D not certain. V was shortened by 0 bases and J by 0 bases, with 8 bases between the two germline ends. CDR3 size: 15 residues. Germline V gene lookup returns CDR1 LGHDT and CDR2 YNNKEL (reference sequence). The CDR3 coding sequence is TGTGCCAGCAGCCAAGAGAGGGTAATGAACACTGAAGCTTTCTTT. It translates to CASSQERVMNTEAFF. The full variable domain, in which reference TRBV3-1 and TRBJ1-1 provide the parts outside the CDR3, is DTAVSQTPKYLVTQMGNDKSIKCEQNLGHDTMYWYKQDSKKFLKIMFSYNNKELIINETVPNRFSPKSPDKAHLNLHINSLELGDSAVYFCASSQERVMNTEAFFGQGTRLTVV.

The DNA of the CDR3 is TGCAGTGCTAGAGATCTTCAAGGGCCCAGTTTGGGGATCCAGTACTTC. Its translation: CSARDLQGPSLGIQYF. The V call is TRBV20-1, the J call TRBJ2-7; no definite D call. The CDR3 totals 16 residues. Between the trimmed V and J ends, which lost 0 bases and 10 bases, there was a span of 25 bases. CDR1 DFQATT and CDR2 SNEGSKA come from the germline V gene (reference sequence).